This TCR beta chain comes out of a study of blood T cell repertoires in COVID-19. Study information: The United States, Italy and Spain were the sources of the acute and convalescent COVID-19 samples. The cDNA or gDNA used as material had been derived from T cells, B-cell-depleted T cells, or PBMCs.

Recruited during active infection, patients (from Seattle) were subsequently followed longitudinally. In the original workflow: Amplifying reference gene primers gave estimates of nucleated cell counts. Assay used: immunoSEQ multiplex PCR; TCRdb lists only in-frame clones, some missing. V and J calls plus clone size are reproduced from that table; the DNA served to infer D and trimming. This table holds approximately 170,000 clones, around four fifths found once. The TCR comes from a woman older than 75 with COVID-19, enrolled during active disease. Sample: peripheral blood.

The CDR3 sequence is CASTLTMGGYTF. As DNA, the CDR3 is TGTGCCAGCACCTTGACGATGGGCGGCTACACCTTC. The chain employs TRBV28 and TRBJ1-2, with D uncertain. Germline V gives CDR1 MDHEN, CDR2 SYDVKM. CDR3 length: 12 amino acids. V was trimmed by 7 bases and J by 8 bases, leaving 14 bases between them.